This T cell receptor (beta chain) was documented in a study of blood T cell repertoires in COVID-19. Whole-study context: There were acute and convalescent COVID-19 samples, and they came from the United States, Italy and Spain. PBMCs, B-cell-depleted T cells, or T cells provided the cDNA or gDNA that made up the material.

V was clipped by 0 bases and J by 1 base; unmatched bases: 2. Germline V gene data show CDR1 as MNHEY and CDR2 as SVGAGI. The CDR3 has 15 amino acids. As processed by the authors: Nucleated cell number was recorded as an estimate derived from reference gene primer amplification. Assay used: immunoSEQ multiplex PCR; TCRdb lists only in-frame clones, some missing. The V and J calls and clone size come from that table; D and trimming were worked out from the DNA. Among about 180,000 clones listed, about 84% were seen once. The chain couples TRBV6-5 to TRBJ1-1; TRBD1 agrees at 7 bases. The clonotype comes from a human donor in a cohort sampled during active COVID-19. Sequencing was carried out using peripheral blood. The CDR3 DNA sequence: TGTGCCAGCAGTTACTCGCCAGGGGGGAACACTGAAGCTTTCTTT. This codes for CASSYSPGGNTEAFF.